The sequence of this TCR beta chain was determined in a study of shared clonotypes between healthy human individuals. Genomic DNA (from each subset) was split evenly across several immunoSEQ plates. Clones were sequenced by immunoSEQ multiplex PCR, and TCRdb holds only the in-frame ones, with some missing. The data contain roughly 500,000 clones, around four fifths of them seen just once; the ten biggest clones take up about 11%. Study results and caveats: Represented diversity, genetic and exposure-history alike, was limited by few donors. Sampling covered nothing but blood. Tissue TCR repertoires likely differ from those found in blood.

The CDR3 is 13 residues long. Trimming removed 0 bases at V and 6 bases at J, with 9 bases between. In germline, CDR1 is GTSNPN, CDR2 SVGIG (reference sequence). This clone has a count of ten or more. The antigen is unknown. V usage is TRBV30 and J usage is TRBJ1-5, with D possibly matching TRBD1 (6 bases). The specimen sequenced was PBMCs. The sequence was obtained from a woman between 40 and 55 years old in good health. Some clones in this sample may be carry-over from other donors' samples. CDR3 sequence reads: CAWSVGGPQPQHF. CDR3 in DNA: TGTGCCTGGAGTGTAGGGGGTCCTCAGCCCCAGCATTTT.